This T cell receptor beta chain derives from a study of read filtering for tumor transcriptome and immune sequencing. The CDR3 runs to 15 residues. V dropped 0 bases and J dropped 3; count of bases not matched to a gene: 5. The germline V gene encodes CDR1 DFQATT and CDR2 SNEGSKA (reference sequence). This clonotype is labeled medium-sized. What it binds is unknown. Study-level points and caveats: Dropping single-read clonotypes raised IR-seq and RNA-seq shared-clonotype correlation. In IR-seq, single-read clonotypes were roughly 82% of clonotypes but about 3.5% of reads.

From 400 to 450 ng of RNA, a library with molecular barcoded alpha/delta and beta/gamma adaptors was made. MiXCR, run by TCRdb on the reads, gives a single entry per CDR3 protein. Among 5,000 to 6,000 distinct CDR3 sequences listed, roughly 21% were seen once. The chain joins TRBV20-1 to TRBJ2-5; TRBD2 matches at 9 bases. This clonotype was sampled from a donor at least 40 years old with multiple myeloma. Sequenced input: a population of CD138-negative cells sorted from bone marrow. Here the CDR3 reads CSARELRLAEETQYF. CDR3 nucleotide sequence: TGCAGTGCTAGAGAACTTAGACTAGCGGAAGAGACCCAGTACTTC.